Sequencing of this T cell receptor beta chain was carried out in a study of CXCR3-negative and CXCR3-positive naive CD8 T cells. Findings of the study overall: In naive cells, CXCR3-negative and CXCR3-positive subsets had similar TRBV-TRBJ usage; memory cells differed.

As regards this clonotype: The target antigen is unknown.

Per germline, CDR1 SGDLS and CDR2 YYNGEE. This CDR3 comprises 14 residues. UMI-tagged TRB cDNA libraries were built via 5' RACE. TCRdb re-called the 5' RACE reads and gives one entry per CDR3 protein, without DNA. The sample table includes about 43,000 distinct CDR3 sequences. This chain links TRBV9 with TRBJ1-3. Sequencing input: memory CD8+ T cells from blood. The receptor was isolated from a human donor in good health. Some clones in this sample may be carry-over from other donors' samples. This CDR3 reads CASSVGGPGNTIYF.